Listed below are T cell receptor beta chains from one sample, sequenced in a study of blood T cell repertoires in COVID-19. Produced via immunoSEQ multiplex PCR; TCRdb's table is partial and in-frame only. The sample holds 140,000 to 150,000 clones, more than 75% seen once. Source material: PBMCs or T cells enriched from blood (not recorded which). These receptors all come from a woman aged 25 to 45 with acute COVID-19. Both conserved end residues are part of each CDR3. Fields, in order: D gene, J gene, clone size, V gene, CDR3 DNA, CDR3 protein. D genes are given only for firm matches. Not all rows give a size; the values are once, few, many and, for expanded clones, a class.

- | TRBJ1-1 | - | TRBV12-3/TRBV12-4 | TGTGCCAGCAGTCGGGACTCCCTTGAAGCTTTCTTT | CASSRDSLEAFF
- | TRBJ1-5 | - | TRBV7-2 | TGTGCCAGCAGCTTCCAAGTAGATCAGCCCCAGCATTTT | CASSFQVDQPQHF
- | TRBJ2-2 | - | TRBV30 | TGTGCCTGGAGTGGAATCGGACAGATCACCGGGGAGCTGTTTTTT | CAWSGIGQITGELFF
TRBD2 | TRBJ2-1 | - | TRBV4-3 | TGCGCCAGCAGCCCTGGCGGGAGCCTCTACAATGAGCAGTTCTTC | CASSPGGSLYNEQFF
TRBD1 | TRBJ1-1 | - | TRBV27 | TGTGCCAGCAGTTTCGGGACAGGGGCAATGGACACTGAAGCTTTCTTT | CASSFGTGAMDTEAFF
- | TRBJ1-2 | few | TRBV4-1 | TGCGCCAGCAGCCAAGGCAGGCCATATGGCTACACCTTC | CASSQGRPYGYTF
TRBD1 | TRBJ1-5 | - | TRBV29-1 | TGCAGCGTGTCGACAGGGGGCAATCAGCCCCAGCATTTT | CSVSTGGNQPQHF
- | TRBJ2-7 | - | TRBV4-3 | TGCGCCAGCAGCCAAGATCGGGGAGACTACGAGCAGTACTTC | CASSQDRGDYEQYF
TRBD1 | TRBJ1-3 | - | TRBV20-1 | TGCAGTGCTACCTCGGACAGGGACTCATATTTT | CSATSDRDSYF
TRBD2 | TRBJ2-1 | few | TRBV7-7 | TGTGCTAGCAGCCAAGGACTAGCGGGGATCAATGAGCAGTTCTTC | CASSQGLAGINEQFF
- | TRBJ2-7 | - | TRBV7-3 | TGTGCCAGCAGCCAAGGTGTCGGGAGAACCTACGAGCAGTACTTC | CASSQGVGRTYEQYF
TRBD1 | TRBJ2-3 | - | TRBV19 | TGTGCCAGTACTATGACTGCTCAGGGGGATCGAAATACGCAGTATTTT | CASTMTAQGDRNTQYF
TRBD1 | TRBJ2-5 | - | TRBV5-1 | TGCGCCAGCACCGATCACAGGGGAGTCGAGACCCAGTACTTC | CASTDHRGVETQYF
TRBD2 | TRBJ2-4 | - | TRBV7-2 | TGTGCCAGCAGCTTTGGGGGGGGGTTAAACATTCAGTACTTC | CASSFGGGLNIQYF
TRBD1 | TRBJ1-5 | - | TRBV5-1 | TGCGCCAGCAGCCCGGGACAGGAAAATCAGCCCCAGCATTTT | CASSPGQENQPQHF
TRBD2 | TRBJ2-1 | - | TRBV7-3 | TGTGCCAGCAGCACGATGGGACTAGCGGGATCCTACAATGAGCAGTTCTTC | CASSTMGLAGSYNEQFF
TRBD2 | TRBJ2-3 | - | TRBV19 | TGTGCCAGCCGGCGGGAGGGCCTAGGAGGGGCAGATACGCAGTATTTT | CASRREGLGGADTQYF
- | TRBJ2-1 | - | TRBV4-2 | TGTGCCAACAGCCAAGACTCCTCAGCCTACAATGAGCAGTTCTTC | CANSQDSSAYNEQFF
- | TRBJ1-1 | - | TRBV28 | TGTGCCAGCAGACATTGGGCGTCCGACACTGAAGCTTTCTTT | CASRHWASDTEAFF
- | TRBJ1-5 | - | TRBV19 | TGTGCCAGTAGTGCCGGTGGGGGGAATCAGCCCCAGCATTTT | CASSAGGGNQPQHF
- | TRBJ2-3 | - | TRBV19 | TGTGCCAGTAGTATAGATGGAGGGGGCGCGGCAGATACGCAGTATTTT | CASSIDGGGAADTQYF
- | TRBJ2-3 | - | TRBV2 | TGTGCCTCCGTAGAGGGATCAGATACGCAGTATTTT | CASVEGSDTQYF
TRBD2 | TRBJ2-3 | - | TRBV4-2 | TGTGCCAGCAGCCAAGATCTTAGCGGGAGCGAGTCAGATACGCAGTATTTT | CASSQDLSGSESDTQYF
TRBD2 | TRBJ2-7 | - | TRBV9 | TGTGCCAGCAGCCCCCGGGGGAGCGGGACGTACTACGAGCAGTACTTC | CASSPRGSGTYYEQYF
TRBD1 | TRBJ1-4 | once | TRBV5-1 | TGCGCCAGCAGCTTGATGGGACAGGGAGAAAAACTGTTTTTT | CASSLMGQGEKLFF
- | TRBJ2-7 | - | TRBV25-1 | TGTGCCAGCAGTGATACGGGTCCCACGACTCTCAGCTCCTACGAGCAGTACTTC | CASSDTGPTTLSSYEQYF
TRBD2 | TRBJ2-3 | - | TRBV5-4 | TGTGCCAGCAGCTTCGAGCAGCGGGAGTCCACAGATACGCAGTATTTT | CASSFEQRESTDTQYF
- | TRBJ2-7 | - | TRBV5-1 | TGCGCCAGCAGCTTGGCGTTGAATTTTCTCAGGGGTCCCAACGAGCAGTACTTC | CASSLALNFLRGPNEQYF
TRBD1 | TRBJ1-3 | - | TRBV4-2 | TGTGCCAGCAGCCCGGGGACAGCTGGAAACACCATATATTTT | CASSPGTAGNTIYF
- | TRBJ1-3 | - | TRBV28 | TGTGCCAGCAGACTTACAGTCTCTGGAAACACCATATATTTT | CASRLTVSGNTIYF
- | TRBJ1-2 | - | TRBV15 | TGTGCCACCAGCAGGGGGTTACTAGCTAACTATGGCTACACCTTC | CATSRGLLANYGYTF
TRBD1 | TRBJ2-5 | many | TRBV5-6 | TGTGCCAGCAGCTACCGTCGGACAGGGCTGCAGACCCAGTACTTC | CASSYRRTGLQTQYF
- | TRBJ2-7 | - | TRBV27 | TGTGCCAGCAGTTCTACAGGGTTCGTGCAGTACTTC | CASSSTGFVQYF
TRBD1 | TRBJ1-2 | - | TRBV7-9 | TGTGCCAGCAGCGACCCCAGGGGGCGGGATGGCTACACCTTC | CASSDPRGRDGYTF
- | TRBJ1-5 | - | TRBV27 | TGTGCCAGCCGCTCGGATGCGGCAGGGGAAAAACAGCCCCAGCATTTT | CASRSDAAGEKQPQHF
- | TRBJ1-1 | - | TRBV9 | TGTGCCAGCAGCGTGGGTGGGAGGACTGAAGCTTTCTTT | CASSVGGRTEAFF
- | TRBJ1-3 | - | TRBV3-1/TRBV3-2 | TGTGCCAGCAGCCAGTTGTCTTCTGGAAACACCATATATTTT | CASSQLSSGNTIYF
- | TRBJ2-1 | - | TRBV27 | TGTGCCAGCAGACTTTCACCGGGCGGGGATGGCGATGAGCAGTTCTTC | CASRLSPGGDGDEQFF
TRBD1 | TRBJ1-4 | - | TRBV5-1 | TGCGCCAGCAGCCAGATGACAGGGGGCAATGAAAAACTGTTTTTT | CASSQMTGGNEKLFF
TRBD1 | TRBJ1-2 | once | TRBV19 | TGTGCCAGTAGTCCAAGACAGGGTGAAGCTAACTATGGCTACACCTTC | CASSPRQGEANYGYTF
- | TRBJ1-1 | - | TRBV19 | TGTGCCAGTAGTATAAGGACAGCTAACACTGAAGCTTTCTTT | CASSIRTANTEAFF
- | TRBJ1-4 | - | TRBV19 | TGTGCCAGTAGCAGGGAAAAACTGTTTTTT | CASSREKLFF
TRBD2 | TRBJ2-1 | - | TRBV6-2/TRBV6-3 | TGTGCCAGCAGTACCCCTAGCGGGTTCTCGGGGGTCAATGAGCAGTTCTTC | CASSTPSGFSGVNEQFF
- | TRBJ1-1 | - | TRBV5-1 | TGCGCCAGCAGCTTGGGGAGTAACACTGAAGCTTTCTTT | CASSLGSNTEAFF
- | TRBJ2-2 | few | TRBV19 | TGTGCCAGTAGTATAGGAGGCGGGGAGCTGTTTTTT | CASSIGGGELFF
- | TRBJ1-5 | once | TRBV28 | TGTGCCAGCAGTTCACCTCAGGGTAATCAGCCCCAGCATTTT | CASSSPQGNQPQHF
TRBD1 | TRBJ1-6 | - | TRBV6-5 | TGTGCCAGCAGCAAGGGGGCAGGGAATTCACCCCTCCACTTT | CASSKGAGNSPLHF
TRBD1 | TRBJ1-2 | - | TRBV30 | TGTGCCTGGGCAGGGGGCAACTATGGCTACACCTTC | CAWAGGNYGYTF
TRBD1 | TRBJ1-2 | - | TRBV7-9 | TGTGCCAGCAGCTTAGCGGGACAGGTGTTCTATGGCTACACCTTC | CASSLAGQVFYGYTF
TRBD1 | TRBJ1-1 | - | TRBV7-9 | TGTGCCAGCAGCGAAGACAGGGGAATCGCTGAAGCTTTCTTT | CASSEDRGIAEAFF
TRBD2 | TRBJ2-1 | once | TRBV28 | TGTGCCAGCAGCCCCTCCCCTAGCGGGAGGGCAGGAGAGCAGTTCTTC | CASSPSPSGRAGEQFF
- | TRBJ1-4 | - | TRBV7-9 | TGTGCCAGCAGTCACGGGGCCTCACGGGGGGAAAAACTGTTTTTT | CASSHGASRGEKLFF